This T cell receptor (gamma chain) emerged from a study of Vδ1+ human thymocytes. With regard to this clone: No antigen is known for it.

Germline CDR1 and CDR2: GITISATS and ISYDGTV (reference sequence). This CDR3 has 13 amino acids. After removal of 4 bases from V and 1 base from J, the junction contained 4 bases not matched to a gene. RNA was extracted from the cells and then reverse transcribed. Pooled V-gene forward primers with one constant-region reverse primer generated the CDR3 amplicons by multiplex PCR. TCRdb called clones from the multiplex PCR reads again using CATT. Seen here are roughly 11,000 gamma-chain clones, around 45% observed once, and the top ten hold 1.5% to 2%. Study-wide results and limits: TRG sequences recurred across donors, whereas TRD sequences stayed essentially private. In the thymus, TRG and TRD repertoires looked highly polyclonal with Gaussian CDR3 lengths.

The sequence derives from a boy younger than two who had congenital heart surgery. The chain has TRGV9 and TRGJ1 or TRGJ2. What was sequenced was Vdelta1+ gamma-delta thymocytes from the thymus. The sample's subset: FACS-sorted CD3+ TCRalphabeta- TCRVdelta1+ TCRVdelta2- thymocytes. As DNA, the CDR3 is TGTGCCTTGTGGGAACCAAATTATTATAAGAAACTCTTT. It specifies CALWEPNYYKKLF.